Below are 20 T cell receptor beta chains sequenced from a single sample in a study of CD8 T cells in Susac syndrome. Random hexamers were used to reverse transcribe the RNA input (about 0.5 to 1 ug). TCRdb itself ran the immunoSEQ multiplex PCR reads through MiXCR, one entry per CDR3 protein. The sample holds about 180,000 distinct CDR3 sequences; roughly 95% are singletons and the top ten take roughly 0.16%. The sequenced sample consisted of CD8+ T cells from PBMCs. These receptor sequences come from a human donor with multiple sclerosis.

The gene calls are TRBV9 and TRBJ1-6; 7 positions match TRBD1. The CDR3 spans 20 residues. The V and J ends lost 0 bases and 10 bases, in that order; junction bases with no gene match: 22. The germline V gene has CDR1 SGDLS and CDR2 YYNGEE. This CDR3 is CASSVGSRRTGELPGSPLHF. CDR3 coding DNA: TGTGCCAGCAGCGTAGGGTCGAGGAGGACAGGAGAGTTACCGGGGTCACCCCTCCACTTT.

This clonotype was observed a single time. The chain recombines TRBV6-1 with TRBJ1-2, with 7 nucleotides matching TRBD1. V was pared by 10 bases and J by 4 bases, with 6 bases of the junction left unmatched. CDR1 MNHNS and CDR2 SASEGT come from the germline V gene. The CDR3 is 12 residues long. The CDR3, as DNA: TGTGCCACCCACCGGGACAGCTATGGCTACACCTTC. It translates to CATHRDSYGYTF.

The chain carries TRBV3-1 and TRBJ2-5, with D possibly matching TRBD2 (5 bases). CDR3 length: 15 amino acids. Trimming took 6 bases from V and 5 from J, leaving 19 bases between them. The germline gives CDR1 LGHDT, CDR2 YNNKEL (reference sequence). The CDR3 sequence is CASSLGPEGPETQYF. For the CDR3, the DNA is TGTGCCAGCAGTCTAGGACCAGAGGGCCCGGAGACCCAGTACTTC.

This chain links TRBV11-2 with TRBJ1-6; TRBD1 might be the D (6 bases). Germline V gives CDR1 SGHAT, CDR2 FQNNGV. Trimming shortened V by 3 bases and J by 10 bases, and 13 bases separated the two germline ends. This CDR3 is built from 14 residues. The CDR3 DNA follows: TGTGCCAGCAGCTTGCGCAGGGGCGACTCACCCCTCCACTTT. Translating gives CASSLRRGDSPLHF. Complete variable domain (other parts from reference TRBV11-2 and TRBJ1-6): EAGVAQSPRYKIIEKRQSVAFWCNPISGHATLYWYQQILGQGPKLLIQFQNNGVVDDSQLPKDRFSAERLKGVDSTLKIQPAKLEDSAVYLCASSLRRGDSPLHFGNGTRLTVT.

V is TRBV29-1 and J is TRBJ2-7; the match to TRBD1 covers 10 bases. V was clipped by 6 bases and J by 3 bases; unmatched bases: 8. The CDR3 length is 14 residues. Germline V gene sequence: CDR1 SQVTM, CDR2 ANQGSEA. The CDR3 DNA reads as TGCAGCGTACGACAGGGGGCTACGATCTACGAGCAGTACTTC. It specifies CSVRQGATIYEQYF.

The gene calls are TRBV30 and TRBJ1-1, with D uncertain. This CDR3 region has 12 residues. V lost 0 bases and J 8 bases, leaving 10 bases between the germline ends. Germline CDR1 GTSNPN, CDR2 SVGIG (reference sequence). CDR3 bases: TGTGCCTGGAGTGTCACACTGAACGAAGCTTTCTTT. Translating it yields CAWSVTLNEAFF.

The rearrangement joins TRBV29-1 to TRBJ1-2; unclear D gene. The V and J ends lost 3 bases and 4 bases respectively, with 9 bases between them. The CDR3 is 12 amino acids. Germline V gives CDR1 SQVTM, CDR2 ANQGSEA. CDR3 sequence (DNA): TGCAGCGTTGATGGCGGGATCTATGGCTACACCTTC. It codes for CSVDGGIYGYTF.

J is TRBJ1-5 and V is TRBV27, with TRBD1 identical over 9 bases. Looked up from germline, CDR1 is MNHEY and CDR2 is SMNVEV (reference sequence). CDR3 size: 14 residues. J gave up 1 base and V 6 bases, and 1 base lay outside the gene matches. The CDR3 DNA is TGTGCCAGCAGCGGACAGGGGAGCAATCAGCCCCAGCATTTT. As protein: CASSGQGSNQPQHF.

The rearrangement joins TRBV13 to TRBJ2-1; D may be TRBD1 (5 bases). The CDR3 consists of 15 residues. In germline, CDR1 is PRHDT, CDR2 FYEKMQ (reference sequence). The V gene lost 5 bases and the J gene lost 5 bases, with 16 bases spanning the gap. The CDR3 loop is CASSPTGSGDNEQFF. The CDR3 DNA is TGTGCCAGCAGCCCTACAGGTAGTGGGGACAATGAGCAGTTCTTC.

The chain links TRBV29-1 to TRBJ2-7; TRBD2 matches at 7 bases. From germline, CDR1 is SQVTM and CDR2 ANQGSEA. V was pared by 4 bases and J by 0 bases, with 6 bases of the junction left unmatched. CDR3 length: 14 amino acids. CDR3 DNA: TGCAGCGTTGGTTCGCGGGGGAGCTCCTACGAGCAGTACTTC. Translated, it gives CSVGSRGSSYEQYF.

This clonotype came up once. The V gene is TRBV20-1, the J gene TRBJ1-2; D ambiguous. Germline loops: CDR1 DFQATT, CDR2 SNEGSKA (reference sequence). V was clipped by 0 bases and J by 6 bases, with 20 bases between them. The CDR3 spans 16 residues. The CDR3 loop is CSARDRWATQRDGYTF. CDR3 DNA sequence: TGCAGTGCTAGAGATAGGTGGGCCACACAAAGGGATGGCTACACCTTC.

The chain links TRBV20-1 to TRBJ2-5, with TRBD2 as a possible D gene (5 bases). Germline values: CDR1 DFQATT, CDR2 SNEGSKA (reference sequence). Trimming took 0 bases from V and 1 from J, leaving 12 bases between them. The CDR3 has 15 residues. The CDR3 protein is CSARESWESQETQYF. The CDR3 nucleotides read TGCAGTGCTAGAGAATCCTGGGAGAGCCAAGAGACCCAGTACTTC.

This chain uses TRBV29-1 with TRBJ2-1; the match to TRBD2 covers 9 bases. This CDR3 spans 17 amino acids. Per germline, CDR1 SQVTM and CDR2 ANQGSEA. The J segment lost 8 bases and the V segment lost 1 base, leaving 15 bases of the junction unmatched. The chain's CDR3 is CSVEGHMFRGRADEQFF. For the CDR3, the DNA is TGCAGCGTTGAAGGTCACATGTTCCGCGGGAGGGCGGATGAGCAGTTCTTC.

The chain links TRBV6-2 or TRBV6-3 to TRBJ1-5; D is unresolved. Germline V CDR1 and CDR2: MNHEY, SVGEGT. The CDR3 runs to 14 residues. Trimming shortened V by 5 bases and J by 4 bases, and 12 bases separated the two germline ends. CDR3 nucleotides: TGTGCCAGCAGTCAAGCAGGTGGGAATCAGCCCCAGCATTTT. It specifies CASSQAGGNQPQHF.

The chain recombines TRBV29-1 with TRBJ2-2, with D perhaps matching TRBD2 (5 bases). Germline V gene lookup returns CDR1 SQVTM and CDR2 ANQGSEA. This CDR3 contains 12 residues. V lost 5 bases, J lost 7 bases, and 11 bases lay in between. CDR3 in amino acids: CSVIGGIGELFF. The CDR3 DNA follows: TGCAGCGTTATCGGAGGAATCGGGGAGCTGTTTTTT.

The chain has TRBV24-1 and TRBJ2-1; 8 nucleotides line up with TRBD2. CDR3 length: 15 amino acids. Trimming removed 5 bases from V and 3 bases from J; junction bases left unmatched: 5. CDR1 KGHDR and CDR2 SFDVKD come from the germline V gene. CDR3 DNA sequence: TGTGCCACCAGTGGGCAGCGGGAGTACTACAATGAGCAGTTCTTC. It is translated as CATSGQREYYNEQFF.

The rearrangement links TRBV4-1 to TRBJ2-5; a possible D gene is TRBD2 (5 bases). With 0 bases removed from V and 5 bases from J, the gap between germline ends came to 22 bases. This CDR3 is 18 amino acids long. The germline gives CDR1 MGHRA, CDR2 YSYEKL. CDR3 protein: CASSQDRPFREGRETQYF. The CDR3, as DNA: TGCGCCAGCAGCCAAGATAGGCCTTTTCGTGAGGGCCGTGAGACCCAGTACTTC.

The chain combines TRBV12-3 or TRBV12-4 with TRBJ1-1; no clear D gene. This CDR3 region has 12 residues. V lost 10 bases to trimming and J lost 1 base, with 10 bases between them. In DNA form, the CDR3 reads TGTGCCACCCTAGGACCGAACACTGAAGCTTTCTTT. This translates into CATLGPNTEAFF.

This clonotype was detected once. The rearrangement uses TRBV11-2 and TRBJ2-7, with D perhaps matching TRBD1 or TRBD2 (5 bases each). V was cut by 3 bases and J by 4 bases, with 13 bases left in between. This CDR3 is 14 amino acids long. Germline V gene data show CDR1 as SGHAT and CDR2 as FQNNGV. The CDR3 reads CASSFGGSQYEQYF. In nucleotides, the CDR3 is TGTGCCAGCAGCTTTGGGGGATCCCAGTACGAGCAGTACTTC.

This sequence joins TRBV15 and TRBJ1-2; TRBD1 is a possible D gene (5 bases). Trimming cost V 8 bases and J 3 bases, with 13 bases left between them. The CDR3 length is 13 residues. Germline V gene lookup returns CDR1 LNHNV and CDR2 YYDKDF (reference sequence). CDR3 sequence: CATGQGGYYGYTF. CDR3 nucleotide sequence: TGTGCCACCGGGCAGGGCGGGTACTATGGCTACACCTTC.